The 22 T cell receptor beta chains below come from one sample, sequenced in a study of blood T cell repertoires in COVID-19 (dated by TCRdb to the early 2020s). The receptor library was made with the immunoSEQ multiplex PCR assay. TCRdb carries this immuneACCESS record with in-frame sequences only. Its versions omit some clonotypes, under half of them owing to an unresolved V gene in the studies checked, with the rest unexplained. For this sample the table gives under 130,000 clones, of which almost 90% were detected only once. The ten biggest clones cover about 3% of the sample. Sequencing was carried out using peripheral blood. The receptors were sampled from a human donor in a cohort sampled during active COVID-19.

This sequence joins TRBV5-1 and TRBJ2-1; D possibly corresponds to TRBD1 (6 bases). The V gene's germline CDR1 is SGHRS and CDR2 YFSETQ. Deletions cut 0 bases from V and 3 bases from J, with 10 bases between. The CDR3 is 15 amino acids. The CDR3: CASSLAATGYNEQFF. The CDR3 DNA follows: TGCGCCAGCAGCTTGGCCGCGACAGGCTACAATGAGCAGTTCTTC.

This clone was recorded once. The genes are TRBV6-5 and TRBJ1-5; 7 bases line up with TRBD1. CDR3 length: 16 amino acids. V was pared by 0 bases and J by 2 bases, with 4 bases of the junction left unmatched. Germline CDR1 reads MNHEY; CDR2 reads SVGAGI. The CDR3: CASSYSHRGRNQPQHF. CDR3 nucleotide sequence: TGTGCCAGCAGTTACTCCCATAGGGGGCGCAATCAGCCCCAGCATTTT.

The chain has TRBV5-1 and TRBJ1-1, with 11 nucleotides matching TRBD1. Germline-derived CDR1 and CDR2 are SGHRS and YFSETQ. The CDR3 loop spans 16 amino acids. V dropped 4 bases and J dropped 5; count of bases not matched to a gene: 10. The CDR3 DNA reads as TGCGCCAGCAGCCCAGGACAGGGGGCCCAATGGACTGAAGCTTTCTTT. Translation: CASSPGQGAQWTEAFF.

This chain links TRBV14 with TRBJ2-1; 9 nucleotides match TRBD2. The CDR3 extends over 16 amino acids. The V segment lost 1 base and the J segment 6 bases; nucleotides outside the gene matches: 7. Germline values: CDR1 SGHDN, CDR2 FVKESK. The CDR3: CASSQVWSGRSNEQFF. In DNA form, the CDR3 reads TGTGCCAGCAGCCAAGTGTGGAGCGGGAGGAGCAATGAGCAGTTCTTC.

In its sample, this clone was seen a few times. The chain employs TRBV9 and TRBJ1-6; D is perhaps TRBD1 (6 bases). The CDR3 sequence is 12 residues long. Looked up from germline, CDR1 is SGDLS and CDR2 is YYNGEE. V was shortened by 6 bases and J by 7 bases, with 8 bases between the two germline ends. CDR3 in amino acids: CASTTGNSPLHF. Here the CDR3 DNA reads TGTGCCAGCACCACAGGGAATTCACCCCTCCACTTT.

The genes are TRBV19 and TRBJ2-1; 8 bases fit TRBD1. V trimming: 0 bases; J trimming: 7 bases; junction bases outside the gene matches: 5. Germline assignment: CDR1 LNHDA and CDR2 SQIVND (reference sequence). The CDR3 is 15 residues long. The DNA of the CDR3 is TGTGCCAGTAGTATAGAACCGACAGGGGTAAATGAGCAGTTCTTC. Translating it yields CASSIEPTGVNEQFF.

The chain links TRBV15 to TRBJ1-5; D is perhaps TRBD1 (6 bases). CDR1 and CDR2 (germline): LNHNV, YYDKDF (reference sequence). V was cut by 3 bases and J by 1 base, with 16 bases left in between. This CDR3 is built from 17 residues. The DNA for the CDR3 is TGTGCCACCAGCAGTCTCAGGGGAGTAGGGAGCAATCAGCCCCAGCATTTT. The encoded protein is CATSSLRGVGSNQPQHF.

The rearrangement uses TRBV25-1 and TRBJ1-2, with a tentative D call TRBD1 (5 bases). CDR1 and CDR2 (germline): MGHDK, SYGVNS. Trimming took off 8 bases at V and 5 bases at J, with 12 bases between the two ends. The CDR3 is made up of 12 amino acids. In DNA, the CDR3 is TGTGCCAGCGCCACCGGGGGGTATGGCTACACCTTC. It yields the protein CASATGGYGYTF.

The genes are TRBV3-1 (or the pseudogene TRBV3-2) and TRBJ2-5; tentatively, D is TRBD2 (6 bases). Germline V CDR1 and CDR2: LGHDT, YNNKEL (reference sequence). Trimming removed 0 bases at V and 5 bases at J, with 16 bases between. The CDR3 runs to 16 residues. CDR3 nucleotides: TGTGCCAGCAGCCAAGAAGTTGGGGCTCGGGGGGAGACCCAGTACTTC. This codes for CASSQEVGARGETQYF.

The genes are TRBV5-8 and TRBJ1-4, with D maybe TRBD1 (6 bases). V lost 2 bases to trimming and J lost 2 bases, with 10 bases between them. CDR3 length: 15 amino acids. Germline CDR1 reads SGHTS; CDR2 reads YDEGEE. The CDR3, as DNA: TGTGCCAGCAGCTTCGACAGGTTTACTAATGAAAAACTGTTTTTT. Amino acid sequence: CASSFDRFTNEKLFF.

This chain joins TRBV27 and TRBJ1-5; no firm D call. CDR3 length: 14 amino acids. The V gene's germline CDR1 is MNHEY and CDR2 SMNVEV (reference sequence). The V end was cut by 3 bases, the J end by 0 bases, with 6 bases between. In nucleotides, the CDR3 is TGTGCCAGCAGTTTGGGCAATAGCAATCAGCCCCAGCATTTT. This sequence encodes CASSLGNSNQPQHF.

This clone was observed a single time. The chain recombines TRBV5-1 with TRBJ2-2, with D tentatively TRBD1 (6 bases). The CDR3 sequence is 15 residues long. Trimming pared 5 bases from V and 6 bases from J, leaving 17 bases between. Germline V gives CDR1 SGHRS, CDR2 YFSETQ. CDR3 in amino acids: CASSLGLGAAGELFF. The CDR3 coding sequence is TGCGCCAGCAGTCTCGGGCTGGGGGCGGCCGGGGAGCTGTTTTTT.

The chain joins TRBV7-9 to TRBJ2-2; possible D gene TRBD1, 6 bases. Germline lookup yields CDR1 SEHNR and CDR2 FQNEAQ (reference sequence). With 1 base removed from V and 1 base from J, the gap between germline ends came to 10 bases. There are 16 residues in the CDR3. In nucleotides, the CDR3 is TGTGCCAGCAGCTTAGAGTACAGGGAGAACACCGGGGAGCTGTTTTTT. It specifies CASSLEYRENTGELFF.

CDR3 DNA sequence: TGTGCCAGCTCACCAGAAGGGACAGGGGATGAAAAACTGTTTTTT. Protein sequence: CASSPEGTGDEKLFF. The V gene is TRBV18, the J gene TRBJ1-4; 10 bases agree with TRBD1. Losses at the gene ends were 2 bases for V and 6 bases for J; bases not matched to a gene: 3. CDR1 KGHSH and CDR2 LQKENI come from the germline V gene. CDR3 length equals 15 residues.

This chain uses TRBV5-1 with TRBJ2-7; the match to TRBD2 covers 10 bases. The CDR3 is made up of 15 amino acids. Germline trimming cut 3 bases from V and 9 bases from J; bases unmatched to any gene: 12. The germline gives CDR1 SGHRS, CDR2 YFSETQ. The CDR3 sequence is CASSSISGGTTVQYF. The CDR3 DNA reads TGCGCCAGCAGCTCAATTAGCGGGGGGACCACGGTGCAGTACTTC.

The V and J genes are TRBV9 and TRBJ1-6; TRBD1 aligns across 8 bases. This CDR3 is built from 14 residues. Germline CDR1 SGDLS, CDR2 YYNGEE. J gave up 6 bases and V 3 bases, and 2 bases lay outside the gene matches. In DNA, the CDR3 is TGTGCCAGCAGCGACGACAGGGGTAATTCACCCCTCCACTTT. It specifies CASSDDRGNSPLHF.

The J gene is TRBJ2-7, the V gene TRBV19; TRBD2 might be the D (5 bases). Trimming removed 4 bases from V and 4 bases from J, with 14 bases in between. This CDR3 spans 14 amino acids. The germline gives CDR1 LNHDA, CDR2 SQIVND (reference sequence). CDR3 sequence: CASSRPGRGYEQYF. The DNA for the CDR3 is TGTGCCAGTAGTAGGCCGGGAAGAGGGTACGAGCAGTACTTC.

J is TRBJ1-1 and V is TRBV19; possible D gene TRBD1, 6 bases. Looked up from germline, CDR1 is LNHDA and CDR2 is SQIVND (reference sequence). The V end lost 5 bases, the J end lost 0 bases, and 13 bases lay between the germline ends. The CDR3 is 15 residues long. The DNA for the CDR3 is TGTGCCAGTAGTTCCCCAACAGGGATGAACACTGAAGCTTTCTTT. As protein: CASSSPTGMNTEAFF.

Many counts were recorded for this clone. This chain connects TRBV15 to TRBJ1-2; D unresolved. The V end was cut by 0 bases, the J end by 6 bases, with 17 bases between. CDR3 length equals 16 residues. Per germline, CDR1 LNHNV and CDR2 YYDKDF (reference sequence). DNA of the CDR3: TGTGCCACCAGCAGAGATAGGTCGGGTGTAGCGAATGGCTACACCTTC. Its translation: CATSRDRSGVANGYTF.

This clone was seen a few times. The chain couples TRBV7-9 to TRBJ2-7, with D tentatively TRBD2 (6 bases). Trimming pared 0 bases from V and 4 bases from J, leaving 19 bases between. CDR3 length equals 17 residues. The germline V gene encodes CDR1 SEHNR and CDR2 FQNEAQ (reference sequence). The CDR3, as DNA: TGTGCCAGCAGCTTAGCCTCTCCTAGCGTCGGTTTTTACGAGCAGTACTTC. Its translation is CASSLASPSVGFYEQYF.

This chain uses TRBV6-2 or TRBV6-3 with TRBJ1-6, with 9 nucleotides matching TRBD1. The CDR3 consists of 15 residues. In germline, CDR1 is MNHEY, CDR2 SVGEGT. Losses at the gene ends were 5 bases for V and 7 bases for J; bases not matched to a gene: 6. As DNA, the CDR3 is TGTGCCAGCAGTACCCTGGACAGGGGCAATTCACCCCTCCACTTT. This encodes CASSTLDRGNSPLHF.

V and J are TRBV5-4 and TRBJ1-3; no clear D gene. V lost 0 bases to trimming and J lost 0 bases, with 7 bases between them. CDR3 length: 15 amino acids. Germline CDR1 is SGHNT and CDR2 is YYREEE (reference sequence). CDR3 coding DNA: TGTGCCAGCAGCTTGGGTGTCAACTCTGGAAACACCATATATTTT. Residues: CASSLGVNSGNTIYF.